The next 29 T cell receptor beta chains were all read from a single sample in a study of T-cell reconstitution after alpha-beta-depleted transplantation in children. Unique molecular identifiers were used in preparing the TCRbeta library. TCRdb re-called the PCR reads through MiXCR, storing one row per CDR3 protein. The table has about 200,000 distinct CDR3 sequences, approximately 6.9% seen once. The source was PBMCs, collected before TCRalphabeta/CD19-depleted stem cell transplant. These receptors were obtained from a boy aged 2 to 10 with acute lymphoblastic leukemia, due to receive a stem cell transplant.

This clonotype was seen ten or more times. The chain joins TRBV5-1 to TRBJ2-1, with TRBD2 as a possible D gene (6 bases). Trimming cost V 4 bases and J 7 bases, with 12 bases left between them. This CDR3 has 13 residues. CDR1 SGHRS and CDR2 YFSETQ come from the germline V gene. CDR3 residues: CASSPGTWNEQFF. The CDR3 DNA follows: TGCGCCAGCAGCCCCGGGACTTGGAATGAGCAGTTCTTC.

This clonotype was seen ten or more times. V usage is TRBV7-6 and J usage is TRBJ2-2, with 9 bases that match TRBD2. This CDR3 has 18 residues. Unmatched junction bases numbered 12, after V lost 3 bases and J lost 4 bases. CDR1 SGHVS and CDR2 FNYEAQ come from the germline V gene. The CDR3 is CASSFGAGGTQATGELFF. In DNA, the CDR3 is TGTGCCAGCAGCTTCGGTGCGGGGGGGACTCAGGCCACCGGGGAGCTGTTTTTT.

This clonotype was seen ten or more times. CDR3 DNA sequence: TGTGCCAGCAGCGTAGCGGGGGAGACGGACAATGAGCAGTTCTTC. This translates into CASSVAGETDNEQFF. The chain combines TRBV9 with TRBJ2-1; a weak D match, TRBD2 (6 bases). The CDR3 spans 15 residues. CDR1 is SGDLS, CDR2 YYNGEE, per germline. V gave up 0 bases and J gave up 5 bases, with 12 bases separating them.

At least ten counts were recorded for this clonotype. The V call is TRBV7-2, the J call TRBJ2-7; possibly TRBD2 for D (6 bases). The V gene lost 1 base and the J gene lost 3 bases, with 16 bases spanning the gap. From germline, CDR1 is SGHTA and CDR2 FQGNSA. The CDR3 runs to 16 residues. In DNA form, the CDR3 reads TGTGCCAGCAGCTTAGGTGTGGGGGGACCTTTCTACGAGCAGTACTTC. Residues: CASSLGVGGPFYEQYF.

This clonotype has a count of ten or more. The chain couples TRBV5-1 to TRBJ2-5; 7 nucleotides match TRBD1. The V and J ends lost 6 bases and 3 bases, in that order; junction bases with no gene match: 8. This CDR3 is 14 amino acids long. Germline V gives CDR1 SGHRS, CDR2 YFSETQ. The CDR3 reads CASTSGTGEETQYF. The CDR3 DNA reads as TGCGCCAGCACCAGCGGAACAGGGGAAGAGACCCAGTACTTC.

At least ten counts were recorded for this clonotype. CDR3 DNA: TGTGCCACCAGTGATGGGGGACAGGGAGTGAACTATGGCTACACCTTC. Translated: CATSDGGQGVNYGYTF. The chain has TRBV24-1 and TRBJ1-2, with 9 bases fitting TRBD1. Germline trimming cut 3 bases from V and 2 bases from J; bases unmatched to any gene: 6. The CDR3 extends over 16 amino acids. The germline gives CDR1 KGHDR, CDR2 SFDVKD.

The chain carries TRBV3-1 and TRBJ1-3; D unclear. Germline V gene sequence: CDR1 LGHDT, CDR2 YNNKEL (reference sequence). V lost 5 bases, J lost 4 bases, and 15 bases lay in between. The CDR3 length is 15 residues. The CDR3: CASSITASIGNTIYF. CDR3 nucleotide sequence: TGTGCCAGCAGCATAACAGCATCTATCGGAAACACCATATATTTT.

As concerns this clonotype: A much larger clone lies one base from this, so it may be a read error. The CDR3 does not end in the conserved phenylalanine or tryptophan, so this is likely a read error. The chain couples TRBV7-2 to TRBJ1-1; D is undetermined. Trimming took 1 base from V and 6 from J, leaving 9 bases between them. Looked up from germline, CDR1 is SGHTA and CDR2 is FQGNSA. The CDR3 loop spans 13 amino acids. The CDR3 is CASSLVRMAEAFV. In DNA, the CDR3 is TGTGCCAGCAGCTTAGTTAGGATGGCTGAAGCTTTCGTT.

This clonotype was found many times. This rearrangement joins TRBV5-5 to TRBJ2-5; no firm D call. This CDR3 region has 14 residues. Per the germline V gene, CDR1 is SGHKS and CDR2 is YYEKEE (reference sequence). Trimming left V 1 base short and J 0 bases short, with 7 bases between. CDR3 protein: CASSLLWYQETQYF. In nucleotides, the CDR3 is TGTGCCAGCAGCTTGTTGTGGTACCAAGAGACCCAGTACTTC.

In this sample, this clonotype turned up many times. This chain connects TRBV28 to TRBJ1-5; D possibly corresponds to TRBD1 (5 bases). V dropped 2 bases and J dropped 3 bases, with 14 bases sitting between them. Germline V gene sequence: CDR1 MDHEN, CDR2 SYDVKM. The CDR3 is 16 residues long. CDR3: CASSLGQQGHNQPQHF. The CDR3 region has the DNA TGTGCCAGCAGTTTAGGCCAGCAGGGCCACAATCAGCCCCAGCATTTT.

This clonotype was detected a few times. J is TRBJ1-2 and V is TRBV13; D perhaps matches TRBD1 (6 bases). V lost 4 bases to trimming and J lost 4 bases, with 19 bases between them. The CDR3 contains 16 residues. Germline assignment: CDR1 PRHDT and CDR2 FYEKMQ (reference sequence). The chain's CDR3 is CASSSPKDSLFYGYTF. CDR3 bases: TGTGCCAGCAGCTCCCCTAAGGACAGTCTCTTCTATGGCTACACCTTC.

This clonotype was detected ten times or more. The chain couples TRBV12-3 or TRBV12-4 to TRBJ2-5, with D perhaps given as TRBD1 or TRBD2 (9 bases each). Trimming pared 5 bases from V and 0 bases from J, leaving 19 bases between. The CDR3 length is 17 residues. The DNA for the CDR3 is TGTGCCAGCAGTCTCGCGGGAGGGACAGGGTACCAAGAGACCCAGTACTTC. Translation: CASSLAGGTGYQETQYF.

This clonotype was detected ten times or more. This chain joins TRBV7-9 and TRBJ2-4; 7 bases are a match to TRBD2. Trimming took 4 bases from V and 9 from J; bases not matched to a gene: 6. The length of the CDR3 is 13 residues. Per germline, CDR1 SEHNR and CDR2 FQNEAQ (reference sequence). The chain's CDR3 is CASSYGRKFIQYF. In nucleotides, the CDR3 is TGTGCCAGCAGCTACGGGAGGAAGTTCATTCAGTACTTC. Together with reference TRBV7-9 and TRBJ2-4, the CDR3 gives the full variable domain: DTGVSQNPRHKITKRGQNVTFRCDPISEHNRLYWYRQTLGQGPEFLTYFQNEAQLEKSRLLSDRFSAERPKGSFSTLEIQRTEQGDSAMYLCASSYGRKFIQYFGAGTRLSVL.

In this sample, this clonotype turned up many times. The V gene is TRBV29-1, the J gene TRBJ1-1, with D perhaps TRBD1 (6 bases). The CDR3 has 13 amino acids. Trimming stripped 6 bases from V and 5 bases from J, with 16 bases between. Germline lookup yields CDR1 SQVTM and CDR2 ANQGSEA. This CDR3 is CSVQGRDITEAFF. In nucleotides, the CDR3 is TGCAGCGTACAGGGTCGGGATATAACTGAAGCTTTCTTT.

The chain combines TRBV6-1 with TRBJ2-5, with 13 bases identical to TRBD2. The germline gives CDR1 MNHNS, CDR2 SASEGT. V lost 5 bases to trimming and J lost 6 bases; unmatched junction nucleotides: 9. This CDR3 has 16 amino acids. CDR3 in amino acids: CASSSPGLAGFKTQYF. The CDR3 region has the DNA TGTGCCAGCAGTAGCCCGGGACTAGCGGGATTCAAGACCCAGTACTTC.

V and J are TRBV6-7 and TRBJ1-4; no reliable D call. TRBV6-7 falls under the ORF class, with uncertain function. The CDR3 consists of 19 residues. Trimming removed 2 bases from V and 0 bases from J, with 19 bases in between. DNA of the CDR3: TGTGCCAGCAGTTACGCGGTCCAGTTCGTCCATCCAACTAATGAAAAACTGTTTTTT. Its translation is CASSYAVQFVHPTNEKLFF.

The chain couples TRBV7-9 to TRBJ2-1; 8 bases are shared with TRBD2. Germline CDR1 reads SEHNR; CDR2 reads FQNEAQ (reference sequence). The CDR3 covers 16 residues. Trimming removed 5 bases from V and 4 bases from J; junction bases left unmatched: 10. The CDR3 reads CASSPPTSERYNEQFF. Written as DNA, the CDR3 is TGTGCCAGCAGCCCACCGACTAGCGAGAGGTACAATGAGCAGTTCTTC.

At least ten counts were recorded for this clonotype. The rearrangement joins TRBV6-1 to TRBJ1-1; D might be TRBD1 (6 bases). The germline CDR1 and CDR2 sequences are MNHNS and SASEGT. The CDR3 is 14 amino acids. With 5 bases removed from V and 3 bases from J, the gap between germline ends came to 13 bases. As DNA, the CDR3 is TGTGCCAGCAGTCCCAGCCAGGGGTACACTGAAGCTTTCTTT. Its protein product is CASSPSQGYTEAFF.

At least ten counts were recorded for this clonotype. The chain uses TRBV4-1 and TRBJ2-1, with 10 bases that match TRBD2. The CDR3 is made up of 17 amino acids. With V trimmed by 1 base and J by 2 bases, 5 bases remained unmatched. The germline CDR1 and CDR2 sequences are MGHRA and YSYEKL. CDR3 nucleotide sequence: TGCGCCAGCAGCCAAGCCCCTAGCGGGAGTACCTACAATGAGCAGTTCTTC. This codes for CASSQAPSGSTYNEQFF.

The chain joins TRBV28 to TRBJ2-3; no firm D call. The CDR3 sequence is 15 residues long. The V gene's germline CDR1 is MDHEN and CDR2 SYDVKM. V was pared by 2 bases and J by 4 bases, with 13 bases between. This CDR3 reads CASSLALTGSDTQYF. Here the CDR3 DNA reads TGTGCCAGCAGTTTAGCCCTAACGGGCTCAGATACGCAGTATTTT.

This CDR3 reads CASSEGGGWQPQHF. The CDR3 DNA follows: TGTGCCAGCAGCGAGGGGGGGGGCTGGCAGCCCCAGCATTTT. The V gene is TRBV7-6, the J gene TRBJ1-5, with a weak D call TRBD1 (6 bases). V lost 5 bases to trimming and J lost 7 bases, with 15 bases between them. Germline assignment: CDR1 SGHVS and CDR2 FNYEAQ. CDR3 length: 14 amino acids.

This clonotype was detected ten times or more. The chain recombines TRBV9 with TRBJ2-1, with D possibly called TRBD1 or TRBD2 (5 bases each). This CDR3 contains 14 residues. The ends were cut back, 0 bases at V and 6 bases at J, with 10 bases in the middle. Germline V gene data show CDR1 as SGDLS and CDR2 as YYNGEE. The CDR3 DNA reads TGTGCCAGCAGCGTAGGGGGGTCCGCCAATGAGCAGTTCTTC. This codes for CASSVGGSANEQFF.

This rearrangement joins TRBV7-9 to TRBJ2-3, with D perhaps given as TRBD1 or TRBD2 (6 bases each). This CDR3 is built from 14 residues. CDR1 and CDR2 (germline): SEHNR, FQNEAQ (reference sequence). Trimming shortened V by 7 bases and J by 2 bases, and 13 bases separated the two germline ends. DNA for the CDR3: TGTGCCAGCATGCCCGGGGGCAACACAGATACGCAGTATTTT. It is translated as CASMPGGNTDTQYF.

This clonotype has ten or more counts. The chain uses TRBV7-9 and TRBJ1-1; D is uncertain. Trimming left V 6 bases short and J 0 bases short, with 11 bases between. CDR1 SEHNR and CDR2 FQNEAQ come from the germline V gene (reference sequence). The CDR3 totals 14 residues. The chain's CDR3 is CASSYSTMNTEAFF. DNA for the CDR3: TGTGCCAGCAGTTACTCAACCATGAACACTGAAGCTTTCTTT.

This clonotype was observed many times. V is TRBV20-1 and J is TRBJ2-7, with TRBD2 identical over 11 bases. Germline V gives CDR1 DFQATT, CDR2 SNEGSKA (reference sequence). Losses at the gene ends were 6 bases for V and 4 bases for J; bases not matched to a gene: 5. The CDR3 runs to 13 residues. The DNA for the CDR3 is TGCAGTGCCCTGGCTAGCGGGAGGTACGAGCAGTACTTC. It specifies CSALASGRYEQYF.

This chain links TRBV2 with TRBJ1-5; D is possibly TRBD1 (6 bases). The CDR3 covers 14 residues. Per the germline V gene, CDR1 is SNHLY and CDR2 is FYNNEI. The V end lost 3 bases, the J end lost 4 bases, and 10 bases lay between the germline ends. The CDR3 spells CASSEGARNQPQHF. DNA of the CDR3: TGTGCCAGCAGTGAGGGGGCGCGGAATCAGCCCCAGCATTTT.

The chain recombines TRBV20-1 with TRBJ1-5; no clear D. Germline-derived CDR1 and CDR2 are DFQATT and SNEGSKA (reference sequence). V lost 3 bases and J lost 0, with 12 bases in between. This CDR3 spans 15 amino acids. The CDR3 protein is CSARDEVASNQPQHF. The CDR3, as DNA: TGCAGTGCTAGGGATGAGGTGGCTAGCAATCAGCCCCAGCATTTT.

The genes are TRBV5-1 and TRBJ2-2, with 7 bases that match TRBD1. CDR1 and CDR2 from the germline V gene are SGHRS and YFSETQ. This CDR3 has 15 amino acids. The trim removed 0 bases at V and 4 bases at J, leaving 3 bases unmatched. CDR3 region: CASSLDTGVTGELFF. The CDR3 bases are TGCGCCAGCAGCTTGGATACAGGGGTCACCGGGGAGCTGTTTTTT.

This clonotype was observed at least ten times. The CDR3 is CASSRPVGPSYEQYF. Here the CDR3 DNA reads TGTGCCAGCAGCCGACCGGTGGGGCCTTCCTACGAGCAGTACTTC. The V and J genes are TRBV7-2 and TRBJ2-7, with D tentatively TRBD1 (5 bases). This CDR3 has 15 amino acids. Trimming cost V 5 bases and J 1 base, with 15 bases left between them. Germline CDR1 SGHTA, CDR2 FQGNSA.